This TCR beta chain was identified in a study of T cell responses to AZD1222 COVID-19 vaccine. Study details: Recipients boosted at about 4 weeks or about 12 weeks are pooled. General study results and limits: Spike-spanning, vaccine-associated CD4 TCRs were dominant at 160-218 and 743-854. Only after the peak T cell response were repertoires sampled.

With respect to this clone: Its specificity is not known.

The data were produced by immunoSEQ multiplex PCR, yet TCRdb's version contains in-frame clones alone and is incomplete. The sample has some 120,000 clones, approximately 85% seen once. This sequence originates from an adult in good health. The material sequenced was peripheral blood, taken on day 0 of AZD1222 vaccination.

In DNA, the CDR3 is TGCGCCAGCAGCTTGGGGACTCCCACAGATACGCAGTATTTT. Protein sequence: CASSLGTPTDTQYF. The V call is TRBV5-1, the J call TRBJ2-3; D perhaps matches TRBD2 (5 bases). Trimming pared 0 bases from V and 2 bases from J, leaving 7 bases between. The germline V gene has CDR1 SGHRS and CDR2 YFSETQ. The CDR3 spans 14 residues.